Listed below are T cell receptor beta chains from one sample, sequenced in a study of T cell repertoires in cytomegalovirus infection. The antigens of these receptors remain unknown. MiXCR, run by TCRdb on the reads, gives a single entry per CDR3 protein. The table lists 680,000 or so distinct CDR3 sequences, roughly a third of them singletons. Sequenced material: cultured PBMCs, taken from culture after CMV antigen stimulation. These receptor sequences come from a human donor in good health (CMV status not recorded). Some clones in this sample may be carry-over from other donors' samples. Both conserved end residues are part of each CDR3. D genes are given only for firm matches. A clone size is listed for some rows: how often the clone was seen (once, few, many), or a class if it is expanded.

TRBV10-2	TRBJ1-5	NA	few	CASSESRGGNQPQHF	TGCGCCAGCAGTGAGTCGAGGGGAGGCAATCAGCCCCAGCATTTT
TRBV28	TRBJ1-5	NA	few	CGAMGAGGVEVYRNQPQHF	TGTGGCGCAATGGGTGCGGGGGGCGTCGAGGTGTATCGCAATCAGCCCCAGCATTTT
TRBV20-1	TRBJ2-5	NA	NA	CSARPEGLVQETQYF	TGCAGTGCTAGACCAGAGGGGCTAGTCCAAGAGACCCAGTACTTC
TRBV6-5	TRBJ1-2	NA	NA	CASSYGPGPYGYTF	TGTGCCAGCAGTTATGGCCCGGGACCCTATGGCTACACCTTC
TRBV6-1	TRBJ2-5	NA	NA	CASTGGTQETQYF	TGTGCCAGCACGGGGGGCACCCAAGAGACCCAGTACTTC
TRBV7-2	TRBJ2-5	NA	many	CASSLARMYQETQYF	TGTGCCAGCAGCTTAGCCAGAATGTACCAAGAGACCCAGTACTTC
TRBV6-2/TRBV6-3	TRBJ2-1	TRBD2	NA	CASSYPLAGVGEQFF	TGTGCCAGCAGTTACCCGCTAGCGGGAGTCGGGGAGCAGTTCTTC
TRBV20-1	TRBJ2-7	NA	NA	CSARSPYEQYF	TGCAGTGCTAGATCGCCTTACGAGCAGTACTTC
TRBV7-2	TRBJ1-6	NA	many	CASSLWLGSNSPLHF	TGTGCCAGCAGCTTATGGTTGGGTTCCAATTCACCCCTCCACTTT
TRBV18	TRBJ2-5	NA	NA	CASSPGGNTQETQYF	TGTGCCAGCTCACCGGGGGGAAACACCCAAGAGACCCAGTACTTC
TRBV7-2	TRBJ1-1	NA	NA	CASSLVGTTEAFF	TGTGCCAGCAGCTTAGTCGGGACCACTGAAGCTTTCTTT
TRBV7-2	TRBJ2-7	NA	few	CASSPRVLYEQYF	TGTGCCAGCAGCCCCCGTGTCCTCTACGAGCAGTACTTC
TRBV19	TRBJ2-5	NA	NA	CASRGPPGETQYF	TGTGCCAGTAGGGGACCCCCCGGGGAGACCCAGTACTTC
TRBV5-1	TRBJ2-3	TRBD2	NA	CASTSGLETDTQYF	TGCGCCAGCACCTCGGGACTAGAGACAGATACGCAGTATTTT
TRBV28	TRBJ2-1	NA	NA	CASSSDLRYNEQFF	TGTGCCAGCAGTTCGGACCTCCGGTACAATGAGCAGTTCTTC
TRBV7-9	TRBJ2-1	NA	few	CASSDLLNEQFF	TGTGCCAGCAGCGACCTTCTCAATGAGCAGTTCTTC